Given below is one TCR beta chain in context. The antigen remains undetermined. The entry originates in a study of blood T cells in healthy people across ages. Study conclusions and caveats: TCR beta diversity per million T cells fell roughly linearly with age. Estimates of total diversity, which came from one million sequenced T cells, were considered to be underestimates. Any changes in expanded clonotypes were possibly confounded, as donor CMV status remained unknown.

The CDR3 loop spans 14 amino acids. Sample-barcoded 5' priming and a J-beta primer mix drove a second PCR of 7 to 11 cycles. MiXCR, run by TCRdb on the 5' RACE reads, gives a single entry per CDR3 protein. The top ten hold about 30% of the sample, which has fewer than 700,000 distinct CDR3 sequences, around 38% seen once. The sample comprised blood. The V call is TRBV1, the J call TRBJ1-2; the table gives TRBD1 as D, unverified against the DNA. TRBV1 is given as a pseudogene. This TCR came from a man older than 75 in good health. CDR3 sequence: CTSSRGDSHYGYTF. The DNA for the CDR3 is TGCACCAGCAGCCGCGGGGACAGCCACTATGGCTACACCTTC.